This T cell receptor beta chain was found in a study of blood T cell repertoires in COVID-19. Study context: Collection of acute and convalescent COVID-19 samples took place in the United States, Italy and Spain. T cells, B-cell-depleted T cells, or PBMCs supplied cDNA or gDNA.

V lost 5 bases, J lost 10 bases, and 4 bases stayed unmatched. Germline V gene lookup returns CDR1 SGHAT and CDR2 FQNNGV. CDR3 length equals 12 residues. Patients of the Seattle cohort, enrolled during active infection, were followed longitudinally. Original processing methods: Amplification with reference gene primers provided the estimates of nucleated cell counts. Sequenced by immunoSEQ multiplex PCR; TCRdb stores in-frame clones only, minus some. That table is the source of V, J and clone size, and D and trimming were worked out from the DNA. Of about 200,000 clones in the sample, around 75% were seen once.

The specimen sequenced was peripheral blood. The TCR sequence derives from a middle-aged woman with COVID-19, enrolled during active disease. The chain couples TRBV11-2 to TRBJ2-1; 8 bases line up with TRBD1. CDR3 nucleotide sequence: TGTGCCAGCAGCGCCCGGACAGGGGAGCAGTTCTTC. As protein: CASSARTGEQFF. Full variable domain (remainder filled in from reference TRBV11-2 and TRBJ2-1): EAGVAQSPRYKIIEKRQSVAFWCNPISGHATLYWYQQILGQGPKLLIQFQNNGVVDDSQLPKDRFSAERLKGVDSTLKIQPAKLEDSAVYLCASSARTGEQFFGPGTRLTVL.